The clone carrying this T cell receptor beta chain was found many times. Its antigen is unknown. Amplified TCR beta CDR3 regions came from RNA transcripts. TCR CDR3 regions were first amplified by RT-PCR with HTBI primers. MiXCR, run by TCRdb on the multiplex PCR reads, gives a single entry per CDR3 protein. In the table there are 250,000 to 300,000 distinct CDR3 sequences, about 14% of which are singletons. This sample was taken from a study of T cells in Graves' hyperthyroidism and ophthalmopathy. Study results and caveats: Using 13 V-J features, a model discriminated ophthalmopathy from stable hyperthyroidism.

It was less than 13 ml of fresh peripheral blood that supplied the PBMCs. The TCR originated in a woman aged 40 to 50 with Graves' hyperthyroidism that later progressed to Graves' ophthalmopathy. Sequenced input: blood.

The CDR3 DNA follows: TGTGCCAGCAGTTACTCGGTGGCGGGGGAGACCCAGTACTTC. It codes for CASSYSVAGETQYF. The gene calls are TRBV6-5 and TRBJ2-5; perhaps TRBD2 as D (6 bases). The CDR3 is 14 amino acids. The V end lost 0 bases, the J end lost 5 bases, and 10 bases lay between the germline ends. Per germline, CDR1 MNHEY and CDR2 SVGAGI.